This T cell receptor (beta chain) was identified during a study of response to subunit inactivated influenza vaccine. Study-level findings and limits: Each seasonal influenza vaccination recruits few new T cells, the authors suggested.

This clonotype has just a few counts. Its antigen is as yet unknown. TCRdb re-called the RT-PCR reads with MiXCR, one entry per CDR3 protein. The sample carries about 620,000 distinct CDR3 sequences, over 9.5% recorded once. The CDR3 sequence is 17 residues long. Losses at the gene ends were 0 bases for V and 2 bases for J; bases not matched to a gene: 10. CDR1 and CDR2 (germline): SQVTM, ANQGSEA. The chain recombines TRBV29-1 with TRBJ2-1, with TRBD1 matching 7 bases. The specimen was PBMCs from blood, collected on the day of vaccination. The origin of this receptor is a man aged 50 or older who received an inactivated influenza vaccine. DNA for the CDR3: TGCAGCGTTGAAGATCTAAGGGGGCCCCCAACCTACAATGAGCAGTTCTTC. Residues: CSVEDLRGPPTYNEQFF.